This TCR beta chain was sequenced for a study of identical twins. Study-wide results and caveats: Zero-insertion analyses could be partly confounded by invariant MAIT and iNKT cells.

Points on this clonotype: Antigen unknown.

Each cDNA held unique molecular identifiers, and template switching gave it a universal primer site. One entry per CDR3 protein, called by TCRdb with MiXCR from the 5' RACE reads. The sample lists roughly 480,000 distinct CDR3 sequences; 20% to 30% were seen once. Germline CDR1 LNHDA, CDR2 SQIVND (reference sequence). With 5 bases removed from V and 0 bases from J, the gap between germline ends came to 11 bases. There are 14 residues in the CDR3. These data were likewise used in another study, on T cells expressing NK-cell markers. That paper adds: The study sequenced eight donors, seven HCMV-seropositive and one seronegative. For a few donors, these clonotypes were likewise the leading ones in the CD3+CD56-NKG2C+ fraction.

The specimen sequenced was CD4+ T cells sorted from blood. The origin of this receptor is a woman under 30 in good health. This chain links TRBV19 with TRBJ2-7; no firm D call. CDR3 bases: TGTGCCAGTAGTCTGTCCACGAGCTCCTACGAGCAGTACTTC. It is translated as CASSLSTSSYEQYF.